This passage covers 18 T cell receptor beta chains from one sample sequenced in a study of beta chain features in type 1 diabetes (dated by TCRdb to the late 2010s). The full study reports these points: In all four CD4+ subsets, TCRB CDR3 length was moderately but significantly shorter in type 1 diabetes patients.

Their antigens remain unidentified. Libraries were made using the immunoSEQ multiplex PCR assay. The entire isolated RNA was reverse transcribed using the High Capacity cDNA Reverse Transcription Kit, and thus expressed TCRB transcripts were sequenced. TCRdb's version of the immuneACCESS table is confined to in-frame rearrangements and falls short of the full clone set. An unresolved V gene accounts for under half of the shortfall where checked; the remainder is of unknown origin. The sample contains under 50,000 clones, roughly 70% of them found a single time. The ten largest make up less than 2.5% of the sample. Sequenced material: Tregs from blood. What the cell subset or site label conveys for this sample: regulatory CD4+ T cells. Receptors were obtained from a woman between 18 and 30 years old with type 1 diabetes.

This clone was counted a few times. The chain links TRBV5-1 to TRBJ2-3; 8 nucleotides agree with TRBD2. CDR1 and CDR2 (germline): SGHRS, YFSETQ. After removal of 4 bases from V and 4 bases from J, the junction contained 8 bases not matched to a gene. This CDR3 is built from 15 residues. The CDR3 region has the DNA TGCGCCAGCAGCCTAAGCGGGAGTAGTCCAGATACGCAGTATTTT. Amino acid sequence: CASSLSGSSPDTQYF.

The chain couples TRBV7-2 to TRBJ2-1; weak D call: TRBD2 (5 bases). V lost 5 bases and J lost 0, with 11 bases in between. The CDR3 totals 15 residues. The germline CDR1 and CDR2 sequences are SGHTA and FQGNSA. CDR3 loop: CASSPSGSSYNEQFF. The CDR3 nucleotides read TGTGCCAGCAGCCCGAGCGGAAGCTCCTACAATGAGCAGTTCTTC.

V is TRBV18 and J is TRBJ2-1; possible D gene TRBD1, 5 bases. The CDR3 runs 15 residues. CDR1 KGHSH and CDR2 LQKENI come from the germline V gene. V lost 6 bases, J lost 6 bases, and 18 bases lay in between. The CDR3 bases are TGTGCCAGCTCGCCGCAGACTCTGACAGCCAATGAGCAGTTCTTC. Its protein is CASSPQTLTANEQFF.

The CDR3 protein is CASSLDRAYGYTF. In nucleotides, the CDR3 is TGTGCCAGCAGCTTGGACAGGGCGTATGGCTACACCTTC. The chain combines TRBV5-6 with TRBJ1-2; a possible D gene is TRBD1 (6 bases). Trimming cost V 0 bases and J 5 bases, with 8 bases left between them. This CDR3 spans 13 amino acids. Germline V gene lookup returns CDR1 SGHDT and CDR2 YYEEEE.

This clone occurred once. The chain joins TRBV7-6 to TRBJ2-3, with 8 bases lining up with TRBD2. The germline gives CDR1 SGHVS, CDR2 FNYEAQ. With 3 bases clipped from V and 5 bases from J, the junction kept 10 bases outside the gene matches. The CDR3 has 16 residues. CDR3 in DNA: TGTGCCAGCAGCTTCGGGCGAGCGACTAGCGAAGATACGCAGTATTTT. Protein: CASSFGRATSEDTQYF. Combining the CDR3 with reference TRBV7-6 and TRBJ2-3 gives the whole variable domain GAGVSQSPRYKVTKRGQDVALRCDPISGHVSLYWYRQALGQGPEFLTYFNYEAQQDKSGLPNDRFSAERPEGSISTLTIQRTEQRDSAMYRCASSFGRATSEDTQYFGPGTRLTVL.

This clone has just a few counts. This sequence joins TRBV19 and TRBJ1-1, with a possible D match to TRBD1 (6 bases). The CDR3 covers 15 residues. Germline CDR1 LNHDA, CDR2 SQIVND (reference sequence). V lost 3 bases and J lost 1, with 12 bases in between. CDR3 protein: CASSMLSRGNTEAFF. In DNA, the CDR3 is TGTGCCAGTAGTATGCTCTCCAGGGGGAACACTGAAGCTTTCTTT.

This clone was counted a few times. The chain combines TRBV5-1 with TRBJ2-1, with 10 bases matching TRBD2. The trim removed 4 bases at V and 1 base at J, leaving 14 bases unmatched. Germline V gives CDR1 SGHRS, CDR2 YFSETQ. CDR3 length equals 19 residues. The chain's CDR3 is CASSPRGKTSGLSYNEQFF. The CDR3 DNA reads TGCGCCAGCAGCCCGAGGGGGAAGACTAGCGGGCTATCCTACAATGAGCAGTTCTTC. Together with reference TRBV5-1 and TRBJ2-1, the CDR3 gives the full variable domain: KAGVTQTPRYLIKTRGQQVTLSCSPISGHRSVSWYQQTPGQGLQFLFEYFSETQRNKGNFPGRFSGRQFSNSRSEMNVSTLELGDSALYLCASSPRGKTSGLSYNEQFFGPGTRLTVL.

The J gene is TRBJ2-2, the V gene TRBV9; TRBD1 agrees at 7 bases. Germline CDR1 is SGDLS and CDR2 is YYNGEE. The ends lost 4 bases at V and 5 bases at J; junction bases unmatched: 14. There are 17 residues in the CDR3. CDR3 protein: CASSQTRDSVHTGELFF. The CDR3 DNA is TGTGCCAGCAGCCAAACCCGGGACAGCGTTCATACCGGGGAGCTGTTTTTT.

CDR3 in DNA: TGTGCCAGCAGCCCTCTTAGTAAGAACGAGCAGTACTTC. It encodes CASSPLSKNEQYF. The rearrangement links TRBV11-2 to TRBJ2-7; D gene unclear. V shed 5 bases and J shed 5 bases, with 13 bases lying between them. The germline V gene has CDR1 SGHAT and CDR2 FQNNGV. There are 13 residues in the CDR3.

The rearrangement joins TRBV5-1 to TRBJ1-1; D possibly corresponds to TRBD1 (6 bases). V was shortened by 4 bases and J by 4 bases, with 20 bases between the two germline ends. This CDR3 is 16 amino acids long. The germline CDR1 and CDR2 sequences are SGHRS and YFSETQ. The CDR3 loop is CASSARTEPRSTEAFF. CDR3 nucleotide sequence: TGCGCCAGCAGCGCCCGGACAGAACCACGTAGCACTGAAGCTTTCTTT.

The V and J genes are TRBV2 and TRBJ2-1, with TRBD1 identical over 8 bases. CDR1 and CDR2 from the germline V gene are SNHLY and FYNNEI. Trimming cost V 6 bases and J 9 bases; bases outside gene matches: 7. The CDR3 loop spans 13 amino acids. The CDR3 reads CASRGTGIAEQFF. The DNA for the CDR3 is TGTGCCAGCAGGGGGACAGGAATTGCTGAGCAGTTCTTC. Full variable domain (remainder filled in from reference TRBV2 and TRBJ2-1): EPEVTQTPSHQVTQMGQEVILRCVPISNHLYFYWYRQILGQKVEFLVSFYNNEISEKSEIFDDQFSVERPDGSNFTLKIRSTKLEDSAMYFCASRGTGIAEQFFGPGTRLTVL.

This clone was observed a handful of times. This sequence joins TRBV7-2 and TRBJ2-2; tentatively, D is TRBD2 (6 bases). Looked up from germline, CDR1 is SGHTA and CDR2 is FQGNSA. V lost 9 bases to trimming and J lost 1 base, with 12 bases between them. The CDR3 is 14 amino acids. The DNA for the CDR3 is TGTGCCAGTCGCGGGGCTGAGAACACCGGGGAGCTGTTTTTT. The encoded protein is CASRGAENTGELFF.

The V call is TRBV2, the J call TRBJ2-7, with 7 nucleotides matching TRBD2. There are 13 residues in the CDR3. J was trimmed by 3 bases and V by 6 bases; bases with no gene match: 5. Looked up from germline, CDR1 is SNHLY and CDR2 is FYNNEI. The CDR3 loop reads CASRAGLSYEQYF. The CDR3 region has the DNA TGTGCCAGCAGAGCGGGACTCAGCTACGAGCAGTACTTC.

This chain uses TRBV30 with TRBJ2-5; perhaps TRBD2 as D (5 bases). From germline, CDR1 is GTSNPN and CDR2 SVGIG (reference sequence). Trimming removed 4 bases at V and 4 bases at J, with 7 bases between. The CDR3 consists of 11 residues. CDR3 region: CAWTRGETQYF. The CDR3 coding sequence is TGTGCCTGGACCCGGGGAGAGACCCAGTACTTC.

The chain couples TRBV29-1 to TRBJ2-2, with TRBD2 matching over 9 bases. CDR3 size: 15 residues. V dropped 7 bases and J dropped 7; count of bases not matched to a gene: 13. Germline CDR1 is SQVTM and CDR2 is ANQGSEA. The CDR3 loop is CSGRVAGVRNGELFF. DNA for the CDR3: TGCAGCGGACGAGTAGCGGGAGTCCGTAACGGGGAGCTGTTTTTT.

V usage is TRBV10-3 and J usage is TRBJ2-3; 11 nucleotides agree with TRBD1. The junction had 6 bases not matched to a gene; V was cut back by 10 bases and J by 3 bases. CDR3 length: 14 amino acids. The germline V gene encodes CDR1 ENHRY and CDR2 SYGVKD. The CDR3 loop reads CASGQGAQTDTQYF. As DNA, the CDR3 is TGTGCCAGCGGACAGGGGGCACAGACAGATACGCAGTATTTT.

This clone was seen only once. This chain connects TRBV13 to TRBJ2-5; TRBD1 aligns across 7 bases. The V gene end was trimmed by 5 bases and the J gene end by 6 bases; junction bases not matched to a gene: 6. Germline V CDR1 and CDR2: PRHDT, FYEKMQ (reference sequence). The CDR3 consists of 13 residues. CDR3 sequence (DNA): TGTGCCAGCAGCATCTACAGGGGACAGACCCAGTACTTC. Translation: CASSIYRGQTQYF.

The chain combines TRBV5-1 with TRBJ2-6, with 7 bases fitting TRBD1. V was clipped by 0 bases and J by 1 base; unmatched bases: 4. CDR1 and CDR2 from the germline V gene are SGHRS and YFSETQ. This CDR3 has 17 amino acids. Here the CDR3 reads CASSLGAQGSGANVLTF. The CDR3 DNA follows: TGCGCCAGCAGCTTGGGGGCACAGGGGTCTGGGGCCAACGTCCTGACTTTC.